This T cell receptor (beta chain) is drawn from a study of blood T cell repertoires in COVID-19 (dated by TCRdb to between 2020 and 2021). General notes on the study: The collaborator samples originated in the United States, Italy and Spain and spanned the acute and convalescent phases of COVID-19. Nearly every sample came with metadata listing a de-identified subject ID, COVID-19 status, age in years and sex. The repertoires were made available in a free public database intended to serve as a resource for research on the immune response to SARS-CoV-2. The prospective study material was composed of cDNA or gDNA derived from T cells, B-cell-depleted T cells, or PBMCs. Subjects who had been exposed to COVID-19, were actively infected with it, or had recovered from it provided the deeply sampled blood TCRbeta repertoires that made up the dataset. HLA class I and class II types, where available, came from metadata supplied by the sample provider rather than from assay-based typing. Samples came from the ongoing ImmuneRACE study (first 160 participants) plus 1,254 subjects from 6 global collaborators.

About this clone itself: No cognate antigen has been identified for it. Base-call qualities are not available, and no considerably larger clone is one nucleotide away.

Between the V and J ends, shortened by 7 bases and 0 bases respectively, the junction contains 13 bases. The germline V gene encodes CDR1 MDHEN and CDR2 SYDVKM. Its CDR3 holds 15 amino acids, cysteine through phenylalanine. Solely the CDR3 DNA is kept, with 45 bases framed from the first base. TCRbeta CDR3 regions were amplified from genomic DNA using the immunoSEQ Assay, a bias-controlled multiplex PCR. Concerning the study's data processing: Within the assay, amplification of reference gene primers was used to estimate how many nucleated cells each sample contained. Sequence reads were collapsed and filtered to measure the absolute abundance of every unique TCRbeta CDR3 rearrangement. For each sample, productive Simpson clonality was calculated as the square root of Simpson's diversity index across productive rearrangements. The table comes from immuneACCESS by way of TCRdb, which keeps in-frame sequences with V and J called. Part of the clones is missing from these tables; in studies checked, under half for an unresolved V gene and the rest for unknown reasons. The V and J calls and clone size are taken from that table; D and trimming were inferred from the DNA. This sample has 110,000 to 150,000 clones in its table, and roughly 88% of those were observed once. Of the sample, about 1.5% is held by the ten largest clones.

Findings and caveats that apply to the study as a whole: The quantity of clinical and demographic metadata differed by source and by participant and was supplied without curation.

Whole blood was collected in K2EDTA tubes by collaborating institutions according to the institutions' own protocols. For TCRbeta analysis, collaborators shipped samples in one of three forms: frozen whole blood, isolated PBMCs, or DNA extracted from either of those sample types. The receptor chain draws on TRBV28 and TRBJ1-5; 5 matching bases give a weak D call of TRBD1. Material: peripheral blood. This TCR came from a woman aged 45-65 years with acute or convalescent COVID-19. The DNA is as follows: TGTGCCAGCATTAAGGACACTGTTAGCAATCAGCCCCAGCATTTT. Translated, it reads CASIKDTVSNQPQHF.